This T cell receptor beta chain was found in a study of T cells in women clearing cervical HPV infection listed by TCRdb under 2018. About the study as a whole: The cases were approximately 23 women with histologically confirmed HPV16-related CIN3 or worse, and 2 of those women had invasive cancers. Controls were 25 women whose single incident HPV16 infection cleared within 12 months without precancer or cancer developing. Blood from cases was collected at the visit where the lesion was first found, while blood from controls was collected once the infection could no longer be detected. For cases, a median interval of roughly 150 days, with an interquartile range of about 90 to 210 days, was observed between lesion detection and blood sampling. Since HLA typing was available for only a few women, HLA type could not be ruled out as a confounder. Nested within Costa Rica's Guanacaste HPV Natural History Study, an exploratory proof-of-principle case-control study compared TCR repertoires across cervical HPV16 outcomes. Cases were matched to controls by age within five years and by the year the sample was collected. Cases had a median age of about 34 years and controls had a median age of 38, with no significant differences in baseline characteristics. In the parent cohort, some 10,000 women aged 18 or older were enrolled in Guanacaste, Costa Rica, during about 1993 to 1995 and then followed for approximately 7 years. Quality controls consisted of five blinded duplicates per group, for a total of approximately 60 samples made up of roughly 50 participants and roughly ten replicates. General conclusions and limits of the study: TCR repertoire richness was significantly higher in CIN3+ cases than in controls across sequencing depths, while evenness did not differ. By combining richness with V gene abundances, random forest classifiers separated cases from controls with an estimated AUC of 0.83. T-cell numbers per sample were unknown, so richness differences could reflect varying T-cell content rather than repertoire biology. Whether associations preceded infection or resulted from infection could not be shown with the cross-sectional design, and effector/memory subsets and HPV-specific T cells were not isolated. TRBV6-7 relative abundance was lower in cases than in controls (roughly 0.11% versus 0.16%; Bonferroni P = 0.0008).

Including cysteine and phenylalanine, the CDR3 has 13 amino acids. Part of the CDR3 DNA is given, 30 bases translated from base 1. The germline V gene (reference sequence) sets CDR1 to SEHNR and CDR2 to FQNEAQ. Points on this clone: No cognate antigen has been identified for it. Read data end 3 residues before the CDR3 end; the end is taken from the germline J gene.

Every participant had a single incident cervical HPV16 infection, and prevalent HPV16 infections were excluded. Cervical HPV DNA was detected by MY09/MY11 PCR, and genotyping was performed by dot-blot hybridization. Roughly 16 mL of heparinized blood were centrifuged, and the buffy coat was split into aliquots, frozen at -30 degrees C, and then kept at -80 degrees C. QIAGEN kits were used to extract genomic DNA from the buffy coat specimens. The immunoSEQ assay used multiplex PCR to amplify TCR beta CDR3 regions from an average of roughly 1,200 ng of genomic DNA per sample. To correct primer bias, the assay used a complete synthetic TCR repertoire to set an amplification baseline. The amplicons were sequenced on the Illumina platform. Processing in the source paper ran as follows. Error correction of the sequences involved clustering with frequency ratios plus a modified nearest-neighbor algorithm, after which the sequences were analyzed in the immunoSEQ Analyzer using IMGT gene definitions. TCR richness and evenness were averaged over 20 rarefaction repeats at each rarefaction depth, excluding samples with fewer sequences than the depth. V, D and J gene relative abundances were compared between groups with Wilcoxon rank sum tests, applying FDR correction. An intraclass correlation of around 96% for TCR richness and an average of 76.4% across 65 to 80 gene segments were obtained from the blinded duplicates. This immuneACCESS table, as held by TCRdb, lists in-frame sequences with V and J called but not all clones. Of the missing ones, under half trace to an unresolved V gene in checked studies; the others have no known cause. V, J and clone size are those of that table, while D and trimming were read from the DNA. The sample's table lists a count of 30,000 to 35,000 clones. Around 17% of the sample comes from the top ten.

This clonotype was sampled from a woman aged 18-70 years with a cervical HPV16 infection that either progressed to CIN3+ or cleared (not recorded which). Material: blood buffy coat. The chain couples TRBV7-9 to TRBJ1-2; no D gene can be assigned with confidence. Partial CDR3 DNA: TGTGCCAGCAGCCACAGCGGATCCTACGAC. Its translation reads: CASSHSGSYD. The whole CDR3 reads CASSHSGSYDYTF.